These 4 T cell receptor beta chains were sequenced from one sample in a study of blood T cell repertoires in COVID-19. Assay used: immunoSEQ multiplex PCR; TCRdb lists only in-frame clones, some missing. The data show tens of thousands of clones, roughly four fifths seen once. Specimen: peripheral blood. Source of these receptors: a woman aged 80 or over with active or convalescent COVID-19.

As DNA, the CDR3 is TGTGCCAGCAGCCAATCGAGGAACACTGAAGCTTTCTTT. It is translated as CASSQSRNTEAFF. The chain employs TRBV16 and TRBJ1-1; D not resolved. V lost 0 bases and J 1 base, leaving 3 bases between the germline ends. Germline lookup yields CDR1 KGHSY and CDR2 FQNENV. The CDR3 is 13 residues long.

The genes are TRBV9 and TRBJ2-1; 8 nucleotides align to TRBD2. The germline CDR1 and CDR2 sequences are SGDLS and YYNGEE. CDR3 length equals 18 residues. V shed 0 bases, J shed 8 bases, and the junction held 16 bases outside the gene matches. The CDR3, as DNA: TGTGCCAGCAGCGTAGCTGGGGTAGCGGGGACCAGTACATATGAGCAGTTCTTC. Protein product: CASSVAGVAGTSTYEQFF.

The rearrangement links TRBV27 to TRBJ2-1, with TRBD2 matching 9 bases. The CDR3 loop spans 16 amino acids. Trimming at V came to 3 bases and at J to 4 bases, leaving 7 bases not matched to a gene. Germline V gene sequence: CDR1 MNHEY, CDR2 SMNVEV (reference sequence). The CDR3 DNA reads TGTGCCAGCAGTTTGGCGGGGGGGCTGGGGTACAATGAGCAGTTCTTC. Protein product: CASSLAGGLGYNEQFF.

The chain joins TRBV18 to TRBJ1-1; D may be TRBD1 (5 bases). Germline V lookup: CDR1 KGHSH, CDR2 LQKENI. The CDR3 has 12 residues. V lost 3 bases and J 7 bases, leaving 9 bases between the germline ends. For the CDR3, the DNA is TGTGCCAGCTCACCTTCTGACAGTGAAGCTTTCTTT. It codes for CASSPSDSEAFF.